The rows below give T cell receptor beta chains drawn from one sample of a study of tumor-infiltrating lymphocytes in primary liver carcinoma. Each CDR3 protein is one row after TCRdb ran MiXCR on the multiplex PCR reads. The sample carries approximately 120,000 distinct CDR3 sequences, 55% to 75% recorded once. Sequencing used liver tumor tissue from sampling region 3. The receptors originated from an older woman with primary liver carcinoma and hepatitis B virus infection. The CDR3 runs from the conserved cysteine through the conserved F or W. Fields, in order: V gene, J gene, D gene, clone size, CDR3 DNA, CDR3 protein. D genes are given only for firm matches. Clone size, where shown, is once, few, many, or a class for clones that have expanded.

V gene: TRBV28
J gene: TRBJ2-5
D gene: -
clone size: few
CDR3 DNA: TGTACCAGCAGTTTAAGCGAGACCCAGTACTTC
CDR3 protein: CTSSLSETQYF

V gene: TRBV11-2
J gene: TRBJ1-5
D gene: TRBD1
clone size: once
CDR3 DNA: TGTGCCAGCAGCTACGGCCCGGGACAGCCCCAGCACTTT
CDR3 protein: CASSYGPGQPQHF

V gene: TRBV28
J gene: TRBJ2-7
D gene: -
clone size: many
CDR3 DNA: TGTGCCACCGTCAGAGGAACTCTACGGAACGAGCAGTACTTC
CDR3 protein: CATVRGTLRNEQYF

V gene: TRBV20-1
J gene: TRBJ2-7
D gene: -
clone size: -
CDR3 DNA: TGCAGTGCTAGAGAAAAGGACTGGGCCGGAGAGCAGTACTTC
CDR3 protein: CSAREKDWAGEQYF

V gene: TRBV29-1
J gene: TRBJ1-2
D gene: -
clone size: -
CDR3 DNA: TGCAGCGCTGAGGACATGGGCTATGGCTTCACCTTC
CDR3 protein: CSAEDMGYGFTF

V gene: TRBV6-5
J gene: TRBJ2-4
D gene: TRBD1
clone size: many
CDR3 DNA: TGTGCCAGCAGTTCTATCCGACAGGGGCGTAGGGCCAAAACCATTCAGTACTTC
CDR3 protein: CASSSIRQGRRAKTIQYF

V gene: TRBV12-3/TRBV12-4
J gene: TRBJ1-3
D gene: -
clone size: -
CDR3 DNA: TGTGCCAGCAGTTTCCCGATCAACAGGATTTCTGGAAACACCATATATTTT
CDR3 protein: CASSFPINRISGNTIYF

V gene: TRBV6-5
J gene: TRBJ2-7
D gene: TRBD2
clone size: -
CDR3 DNA: TGTGCCAGCAGAGTAGCGGGCGGCTTCTACGAGCAGTATTTC
CDR3 protein: CASRVAGGFYEQYF

V gene: TRBV11-2
J gene: TRBJ2-7
D gene: -
clone size: -
CDR3 DNA: TGTGCCAGCAGCTTAACCAGCGAGAGGGAGCAGTACTTC
CDR3 protein: CASSLTSEREQYF

V gene: TRBV7-9
J gene: TRBJ2-1
D gene: TRBD2
clone size: few
CDR3 DNA: TGTGCCAGCAGCTTAACGGCTAGCGGGAGCTCCTACAATGAGCAGTTCTTC
CDR3 protein: CASSLTASGSSYNEQFF

V gene: TRBV6-5
J gene: TRBJ2-4
D gene: -
clone size: -
CDR3 DNA: TGTGCCAGCATTGGGCTAGCCAAAAGCATTCAGTACTTC
CDR3 protein: CASIGLAKSIQYF

V gene: TRBV2
J gene: TRBJ2-3
D gene: -
clone size: once
CDR3 DNA: TGTGCCAGCAGTAGGGGGGCAGATATGCAGTATTTT
CDR3 protein: CASSRGADMQYF

V gene: TRBV11-2
J gene: TRBJ2-1
D gene: TRBD2
clone size: -
CDR3 DNA: TGTGGCAACAGCCCGACTAGCGGCTACTCCTACAATGAGCAGTTCTTC
CDR3 protein: CGNSPTSGYSYNEQFF

V gene: TRBV7-8
J gene: TRBJ2-2
D gene: -
clone size: many
CDR3 DNA: TGTGCCAGCTCTTGGGGGGGCGGGAGTCCTCAGAACACCGGGGAGCTGTTTTTT
CDR3 protein: CASSWGGGSPQNTGELFF

V gene: TRBV11-3
J gene: TRBJ2-1
D gene: -
clone size: -
CDR3 DNA: TGTGCCAGCAGCTCCTGGACGTGGGGCACTAGTGGGGACAATGGGCAGTTCTTC
CDR3 protein: CASSSWTWGTSGDNGQFF

V gene: TRBV29-1
J gene: TRBJ1-2
D gene: TRBD1
clone size: -
CDR3 DNA: TGCAGCGTTGAAACAGGGGGAGGCTACGCCTTC
CDR3 protein: CSVETGGGYAF

V gene: TRBV11-2
J gene: TRBJ1-2
D gene: -
clone size: -
CDR3 DNA: TGTGCCAACAGCCCCCACATGGGACACAGCTATGGATACACCTTC
CDR3 protein: CANSPHMGHSYGYTF

V gene: TRBV12-3/TRBV12-4
J gene: TRBJ1-1
D gene: TRBD1
clone size: many
CDR3 DNA: TGTGCCAGCAGACGGGGACAGTCTAACACTGAAGCTTTCTTT
CDR3 protein: CASRRGQSNTEAFF

V gene: TRBV6-6
J gene: TRBJ2-7
D gene: -
clone size: once
CDR3 DNA: TGTGCCAGCGAGGGAGCTAGCAGGAACTACAAGCAGTACTTC
CDR3 protein: CASEGASRNYKQYF

V gene: TRBV6-1
J gene: TRBJ2-4
D gene: TRBD2
clone size: -
CDR3 DNA: TGTGACAGCAGCGAAACTAGCGGGAGAAAAAACATTCAGTACTTC
CDR3 protein: CDSSETSGRKNIQYF

V gene: TRBV6-5
J gene: TRBJ2-5
D gene: -
clone size: -
CDR3 DNA: TGTACCAGCGGCATCGCGGTGGGGGAGACCCAGTACTTC
CDR3 protein: CTSGIAVGETQYF

V gene: TRBV4-2
J gene: TRBJ2-2
D gene: -
clone size: -
CDR3 DNA: TGTGCCAACAGCCAAGAACCGGGAGAGGGGACAGGGGAGCTGTTTTTT
CDR3 protein: CANSQEPGEGTGELFF

V gene: TRBV12-3/TRBV12-4
J gene: TRBJ2-1
D gene: TRBD2
clone size: many
CDR3 DNA: TGTGCCAGCAGTTTATTCGCTAGCGGGAGCTATGAGCAGTTCTTC
CDR3 protein: CASSLFASGSYEQFF

V gene: TRBV7-3
J gene: TRBJ2-3
D gene: -
clone size: -
CDR3 DNA: TGTACCAGCAGCGTGTCGGGCGGCACAGATACGCAGTATTTT
CDR3 protein: CTSSVSGGTDTQYF

V gene: TRBV11-2
J gene: TRBJ2-2
D gene: -
clone size: -
CDR3 DNA: TGTGCTAGCGGCAGGGAGAACTCCGGGGAGTTGTTTTTT
CDR3 protein: CASGRENSGELFF